This T cell receptor beta chain was recorded in a study of blood T cell repertoires in COVID-19. Whole-study context: Samples came from the United States, Italy and Spain, spanning acute and convalescent COVID-19. T cells, B-cell-depleted T cells, or PBMCs provided the cDNA or gDNA that served as material.

The CDR3 has 13 amino acids. The germline CDR1 and CDR2 sequences are LGHDT and YNNKEL (reference sequence). The V gene lost 4 bases and the J gene lost 7 bases, with 13 bases spanning the gap. In the authors' methods: Scientists estimated how many nucleated cells there were by amplifying reference gene primers. Sequencing used immunoSEQ multiplex PCR; TCRdb keeps in-frame clones, though not all of them. V and J calls and clone size are given by that table; D and trimming were obtained from the DNA. The data show about 59,000 clones, around 90% seen once. The chain recombines TRBV3-1 (or the pseudogene TRBV3-2) with TRBJ1-2; D not resolved. The sequenced sample consisted of peripheral blood. The sequence was collected from an elderly man with acute or convalescent COVID-19. The CDR3: CASSPPGEGGYTF. The CDR3 coding sequence is TGTGCCAGCAGCCCTCCGGGAGAAGGTGGCTACACCTTC.